This is a list of T cell receptor beta chains from one sample in a study of blood T cell repertoires in COVID-19. TCRdb's copy holds only in-frame clones and misses some; the assay was immunoSEQ multiplex PCR. The top ten hold 6.9% of the sample, which has about 300,000 clones, about nine tenths seen once. Sequences were obtained from peripheral blood. The receptor set was obtained from a woman aged 25 to 39 who had recovered from COVID-19. The CDR3 runs from the conserved cysteine through the conserved F or W. D genes are given only for firm matches. Some rows mark clone size as missing; the rest say once, few, many or name a class of expanded clone.

.,.,TRBJ1-2,TRBV28,TGTGCCACCCCCCGGAGCGGGGGCTATGGCTACACCTTC,CATPRSGGYGYTF
once,TRBD1,TRBJ1-2,TRBV18,TGTGCCAGCTCACCACCAGGACAGGGAGACTTAGACTATGGCTACACCTTC,CASSPPGQGDLDYGYTF
.,TRBD2,TRBJ2-2,TRBV5-6,TGTGCCAGCAGCGCGGGACTAGCAAGCGCCGGGGAGCTGTTTTTT,CASSAGLASAGELFF
.,.,TRBJ1-1,TRBV7-3,TGTGCCAGCGCGGATGCATCGAACACTGAAGCTTTCTTT,CASADASNTEAFF
.,TRBD2,TRBJ2-1,TRBV14,TGTGCCAGCAGCCGAGCCATGGTTCGTACTAGCGGGGGATACAATGAGCAGTTCTTC,CASSRAMVRTSGGYNEQFF
few,.,TRBJ1-1,TRBV7-9,TGTGCCAGCAGCCCCCTCGGGACTGAAGCTTTCTTT,CASSPLGTEAFF
few,.,TRBJ2-7,TRBV28,TGTGCCAGCAGTTTGGAGAGCAGACGCGAGCAGTACTTC,CASSLESRREQYF
.,TRBD2,TRBJ2-1,TRBV3-1/TRBV3-2,TGTGCCAGCAGCCATGGGACTAGCGATGAGCAGTTCTTC,CASSHGTSDEQFF
.,.,TRBJ1-5,TRBV7-6,TGTGCCAGCAGCCCTGGACAAAATCAGCCCCAGCATTTT,CASSPGQNQPQHF
.,TRBD1,TRBJ1-2,TRBV5-4,TGTGCCAGCAGCTTGGGGGACAGGCCGAGCTACACCTTC,CASSLGDRPSYTF
.,.,TRBJ2-2,TRBV10-3,TGTGCCATCAGTGAGTCTATCAGCACCGGGGAGCTGTTTTTT,CAISESISTGELFF
.,TRBD1,TRBJ2-2,TRBV19,TGTGCCAGTAGAGAAACAGGGGCCGCCGGGGAGCTGTTTTTT,CASRETGAAGELFF
once,.,TRBJ2-5,TRBV2,TGTGCCAGCAGTGTCTACCAAGAGACCCAGTACTTC,CASSVYQETQYF
.,.,TRBJ1-4,TRBV7-8,TGTGCCAGCAGCCAGCGACAACAGGGAACTAATGAAAAACTGTTTTTT,CASSQRQQGTNEKLFF
.,.,TRBJ1-2,TRBV19,TGTGCCAGTAGTATAGTCCGCCAGGGAGGAAGCTATGGCTACACCTTC,CASSIVRQGGSYGYTF
.,TRBD1,TRBJ2-1,TRBV28,TGTGCCAGCAGTCTACCGGGACAGGGATGGAATGAGCAGTTCTTC,CASSLPGQGWNEQFF
.,.,TRBJ1-1,TRBV7-3,TGTGCCAGCAGCTTAATGGCGGGGGACACTGAAGCTTTCTTT,CASSLMAGDTEAFF
.,TRBD2,TRBJ2-7,TRBV2,TGTGCCAGCAGAGTAGGGGCTAGCGGGGTTACCTACGAGCAGTACTTC,CASRVGASGVTYEQYF
.,.,TRBJ1-2,TRBV19,TGTGCCAGTAGCGTCGACACGCTTGCCGGCTACACCTTC,CASSVDTLAGYTF
.,TRBD2,TRBJ2-3,TRBV5-4,TGTGCCAGCAGCCATCAATCCCGTAGCGGGGCGGGCACAGATACGCAGTATTTT,CASSHQSRSGAGTDTQYF
.,.,TRBJ1-1,TRBV3-1/TRBV3-2,TGTGCCAGCAGCCATCTGGGCGCTGAAGCTTTCTTT,CASSHLGAEAFF
.,.,TRBJ1-2,TRBV28,TGTGCCAGCAGTTTACAGAACTATGGCTACACCTTC,CASSLQNYGYTF
.,.,TRBJ1-1,TRBV19,TGTGCCAGTAGCCTACAGGGATGGGGCACTGAAGCTTTCTTT,CASSLQGWGTEAFF
.,TRBD1,TRBJ1-2,TRBV2,TGTGCCAGCAGAAGGACAGGGGACTATGGCTACACCTTC,CASRRTGDYGYTF
.,TRBD2,TRBJ2-3,TRBV29-1,TGCAGCGTTCTACTAGCGGGGGGCAGCACAGATACGCAGTATTTT,CSVLLAGGSTDTQYF
.,.,TRBJ2-5,TRBV7-2,TGTGCCAGCCTTGGAGGGGAGACCCAGTACTTC,CASLGGETQYF
.,.,TRBJ1-2,TRBV12-3/TRBV12-4,TGTGCCAGCAGTTTGGACAGTACCTATGGCTACACCTTC,CASSLDSTYGYTF
.,.,TRBJ1-5,TRBV11-2,TGTGCCAGCAGCCCCCAGGCGGGATATAGCAATCAGCCCCAGCATTTT,CASSPQAGYSNQPQHF
medium-sized,TRBD1,TRBJ1-5,TRBV10-3,TGTGCCATCAGGGAAGACAGGGGGCAAGCCACCCCCGACTCTTATAGCAATCAGCCCCAGCATTTT,CAIREDRGQATPDSYSNQPQHF
.,.,TRBJ2-2,TRBV24-1,TGTGCCACCAGTGCCCTACAGGGAGGGGCCGGGGAGCTGTTTTTT,CATSALQGGAGELFF
few,.,TRBJ1-2,TRBV7-9,TGTGCCAGCAGCTCCGACTGGGGCGGAGGCTACACCTTC,CASSSDWGGGYTF
.,.,TRBJ1-1,TRBV3-1/TRBV3-2,TGTGCCAGCAGCCACCGGGAGAACACTGAAGCTTTCTTT,CASSHRENTEAFF
.,TRBD2,TRBJ2-3,TRBV19,TGTGCCAGTAGAAGGGACTATAGCACAGATACGCAGTATTTT,CASRRDYSTDTQYF
.,.,TRBJ1-1,TRBV6-5,TGTGCCAGCCAGGGGAGTGCTGAAGCTTTCTTT,CASQGSAEAFF
.,TRBD1,TRBJ1-5,TRBV15,TGTGCCACCAGCAGACGGGACAGATACAATCAGCCCCAGCATTTT,CATSRRDRYNQPQHF
.,.,TRBJ2-7,TRBV19,TGTGCCAGTAGTATCTCCAGGGGGGAGCGGCAGTACTTC,CASSISRGERQYF
.,.,TRBJ2-1,TRBV20-1,TGCAGTGCTAGAGCGGTTGAGCAGTTCTTC,CSARAVEQFF
.,.,TRBJ1-2,TRBV6-6,TGTGCCAGCAGCTCCAATCAGGGCCCGTGGTACGGCTACACCTTC,CASSSNQGPWYGYTF
.,.,TRBJ1-1,TRBV28,TGTGCCAGCAGAGCGGGCCTCGGGGCTTTCTTT,CASRAGLGAFF
.,TRBD1,TRBJ1-1,TRBV18,TGTGCCAGCTCGCCTACAGGGGGCCACACTGAAGCTTTCTTT,CASSPTGGHTEAFF
.,TRBD1,TRBJ2-1,TRBV19,TGTGCCACACGCGGGCCCCGGGACAGACTTGGGAATGAGCAGTTCTTC,CATRGPRDRLGNEQFF
.,.,TRBJ2-3,TRBV4-1,TGCGCCAGCAGCCAAGAATCGGGCAGGGCGGCAGATACGCAGTATTTT,CASSQESGRAADTQYF
.,.,TRBJ1-3,TRBV3-1/TRBV3-2,TGTGCCAGCTCAGGGACATCCTTTCCTGGAAACACCATATATTTT,CASSGTSFPGNTIYF
.,TRBD1,TRBJ1-5,TRBV28,TGTGCCAGCAGTCAATCCCGGGACAGGGGATTTCAGCCCCAGCATTTT,CASSQSRDRGFQPQHF
.,TRBD2,TRBJ2-5,TRBV7-2,TGTGCCAGCAGCCACGGGGGGAGGGACCAAGAGACCCAGTACTTC,CASSHGGRDQETQYF
.,.,TRBJ2-1,TRBV7-7,TGTGCCAGCAGTCCTCTTTCAGGGCCCTATGAGCAGTTCTTC,CASSPLSGPYEQFF
.,TRBD1,TRBJ1-2,TRBV19,TGTGCCAGTAATCTGGACAGGGGGCTGGGTGGCTACACCTTC,CASNLDRGLGGYTF
.,.,TRBJ1-2,TRBV9,TGTGCCAGCAGCGTAGGACAGGACAACTATGGCTACACCTTC,CASSVGQDNYGYTF
.,.,TRBJ1-4,TRBV29-1,TGCAGCGTGCGCGACCAGGGGTTAGGGGGGGAATATAATGAAAAACTGTTTTTT,CSVRDQGLGGEYNEKLFF
.,.,TRBJ1-3,TRBV2,TGTGCCAGCAGTATAGGGAGCTCTGGAAACACCATATATTTT,CASSIGSSGNTIYF